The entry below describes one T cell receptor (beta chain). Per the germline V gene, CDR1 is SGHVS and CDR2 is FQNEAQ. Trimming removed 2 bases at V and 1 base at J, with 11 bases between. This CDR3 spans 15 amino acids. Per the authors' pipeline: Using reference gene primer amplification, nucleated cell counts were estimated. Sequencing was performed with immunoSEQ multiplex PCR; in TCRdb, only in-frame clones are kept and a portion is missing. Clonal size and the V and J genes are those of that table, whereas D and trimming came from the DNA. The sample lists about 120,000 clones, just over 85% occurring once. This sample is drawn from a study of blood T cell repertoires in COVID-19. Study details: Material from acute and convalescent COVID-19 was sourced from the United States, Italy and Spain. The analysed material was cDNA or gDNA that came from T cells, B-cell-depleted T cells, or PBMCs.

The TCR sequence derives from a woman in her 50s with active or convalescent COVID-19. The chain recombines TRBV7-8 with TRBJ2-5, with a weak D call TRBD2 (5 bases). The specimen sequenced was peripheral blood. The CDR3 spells CASSLMSGSQETQYF. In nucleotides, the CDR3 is TGTGCCAGCAGCTTAATGTCGGGATCCCAAGAGACCCAGTACTTC.